The TCR beta chain under discussion was sequenced for a study of T cell responses to AZD1222 COVID-19 vaccine. Whole-study findings and limits: Repertoire sampling happened only post peak T cell response.

Profiling relied on immunoSEQ multiplex PCR, and the TCRdb table lists in-frame clones only, not all of them. The table shows 130,000 to 150,000 clones, with roughly 87% occurring only once. In the case of this clone: Its antigen is undetermined. The germline gene is not matched at one end of the junction; a read error may be the cause.

The germline V gene has CDR1 LNHDA and CDR2 SQIVND (reference sequence). The CDR3 covers 15 residues. The source material was peripheral blood, sampled on day 0 of AZD1222 vaccination. The chain joins TRBV19 to TRBJ2-7, with TRBD2 matching over 8 bases. This receptor was identified in an adult in good health. The CDR3 is CASSMRLAGSDEQYF. The CDR3, as DNA: TGTGCCAGTAGTATGCGGCTAGCGGGCTCCGACGAGCAGTACTTC.